This T cell receptor beta chain originates from a study of T-cell memory formation after mild COVID-19. Notes on the study in general: The study detected some responding clones in pre-infection memory, suggesting cross-reactive memory joined. For second-wave clones that peaked at day 37, SARS-CoV-2 specificity went unverified. Day 15 to 85 contracting clones showed balanced CD4/CD8; later expanders leaned CD4+.

TCRdb used MiXCR to reprocess the 5' RACE reads, holding one entry per CDR3 protein. The repertoire holds about 500,000 distinct CDR3 sequences, with around 21% as singletons. V was clipped by 1 base and J by 3 bases; unmatched bases: 4. CDR1 and CDR2 (germline): SGHNT, YYREEE (reference sequence). The CDR3 spans 16 residues. To note about this clonotype: The target antigen is unknown.

The chain joins TRBV5-4 to TRBJ1-1; TRBD1 agrees at 12 bases. The material sequenced was PBMCs or a T cell subset sorted from them (not recorded which). The clonotype comes from an adult woman who had mild COVID-19 (a few samples of this study predate the infection). Cell type and time point are not known. In DNA, the CDR3 is TGTGCCAGCAGCTTGACAGGGACAGGGGGCCACACTGAAGCTTTCTTT. It specifies CASSLTGTGGHTEAFF. The full variable domain, rest sourced from reference TRBV5-4 and TRBJ1-1, is ETGVTQSPTHLIKTRGQQVTLRCSSQSGHNTVSWYQQALGQGPQFIFQYYREEENGRGNFPPRFSGLQFPNYSSELNVNALELDDSALYLCASSLTGTGGHTEAFFGQGTRLTVV.